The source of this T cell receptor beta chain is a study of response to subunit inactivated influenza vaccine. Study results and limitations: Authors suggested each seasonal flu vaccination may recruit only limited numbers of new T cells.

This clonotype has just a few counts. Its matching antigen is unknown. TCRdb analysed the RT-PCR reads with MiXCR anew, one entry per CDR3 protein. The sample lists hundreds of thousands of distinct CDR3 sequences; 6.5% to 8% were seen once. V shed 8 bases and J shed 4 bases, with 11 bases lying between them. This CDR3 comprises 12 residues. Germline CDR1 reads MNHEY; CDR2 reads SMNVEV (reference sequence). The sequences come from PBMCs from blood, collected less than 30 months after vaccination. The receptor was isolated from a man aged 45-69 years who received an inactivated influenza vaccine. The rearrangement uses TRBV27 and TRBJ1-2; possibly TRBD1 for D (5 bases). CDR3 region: CASGWGGYGYTF. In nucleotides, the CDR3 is TGTGCCAGCGGTTGGGGGGGCTATGGCTACACCTTC.